This T cell receptor beta chain was obtained from a study of blood T cell repertoires in COVID-19. Across the study: Acute and convalescent COVID-19 specimens originated in the United States, Italy and Spain. Sources were T cells, B-cell-depleted T cells, or PBMCs; the material itself was cDNA or gDNA.

Methods used by the authors: Amplified reference gene primers provided the basis for estimating nucleated cell counts. Assay used: immunoSEQ multiplex PCR; TCRdb lists only in-frame clones, some missing. V, J and clone size are those of that table, while D and trimming were read from the DNA. The data hold 120,000 to 150,000 clones, with about nine tenths observed a single time. This clone was recorded only once. Between the trimmed V and J ends, which lost 4 bases and 0 bases, there was a span of 10 bases. Germline V gene sequence: CDR1 SGHTA, CDR2 FQGTGA. This CDR3 has 15 amino acids. Sequencing was done on a sample of peripheral blood. V and J are TRBV7-3 and TRBJ1-3; D gene unclear. This receptor was taken from a human donor in a cohort sampled during active COVID-19. The CDR3 DNA is TGTGCCAGCAGCTCCCCGAGGTACTCTGGAAACACCATATATTTT. This encodes CASSSPRYSGNTIYF.